These 18 T cell receptor beta chains came from one sample sequenced in a study of breast tumors, draining lymph nodes, adjacent tissues listed by TCRdb under 2016. The receptor library was made with multiplex PCR. Sequencing instrument: Illumina HiSeq 2000. TCRdb reprocessed the public reads (quality trimming at Q25 with fastp, clone calling with MiXCR) and kept in-frame beta chains. All rows with the same CDR3 protein become a single entry with the most common DNA and genes. The sample table shows about 170,000 distinct CDR3 sequences, and 33% are seen once. Roughly 3.8% of the sample comes from the top ten. The axillary draining lymph nodes of breast cancer patients were the source of the lymph node samples. Sequencing was done on a sample of axillary lymph node tissue. These receptors originate from a female donor with breast cancer. Some clones in this sample may be carry-over from other donors' samples.

This clonotype was observed once. CDR3: CASSLGGGASPLHF. CDR3 in DNA: TGTGCCAGCAGCTTAGGCGGGGGGGCTTCACCCCTCCACTTT. The gene calls are TRBV7-9 and TRBJ1-6; D is possibly TRBD1 (6 bases). The length of the CDR3 is 14 residues. The germline V gene encodes CDR1 SEHNR and CDR2 FQNEAQ (reference sequence). V lost 1 base and J lost 9, with 10 bases in between.

This chain joins TRBV27 and TRBJ1-4; D is uncertain. The germline gives CDR1 MNHEY, CDR2 SMNVEV (reference sequence). V shed 6 bases and J shed 5 bases, with 16 bases lying between them. This CDR3 is built from 15 residues. The CDR3, as DNA: TGTGCCAGCAGCCGAGCTGGCGGAAACAATGAAAAACTGTTTTTT. It is translated as CASSRAGGNNEKLFF.

As regards this clonotype: Given a much more abundant clone one base away, this may be a read error. The V call is TRBV28, the J call TRBJ2-3, with TRBD2 matching over 8 bases. Trimming removed 5 bases from V and 4 bases from J; junction bases left unmatched: 8. The length of the CDR3 is 15 residues. Per the germline V gene, CDR1 is MDHEN and CDR2 is SYDVKM. For the CDR3, the DNA is TGTGCCAGCAGTCTACTAGCGGCAGGGGCAGATACGCAGTATTTT. Its translation: CASSLLAAGADTQYF.

The sample holds a few counts of this clonotype. A read error is possible here, since a much larger clone lies one base away. Given the absence of the conserved phenylalanine or tryptophan at the CDR3 end, a read error is likely. The chain couples TRBV9 to TRBJ2-7; 8 bases fit TRBD1. The germline V gene encodes CDR1 SGDLS and CDR2 YYNGEE. The CDR3 totals 13 residues. V lost 4 bases, J lost 3 bases, and 3 bases stayed unmatched. This chain's CDR3 is CASSNGQGYEQYS. The CDR3 nucleotides are TGTGCCAGCAGCAACGGACAGGGCTACGAGCAGTACTCC.

In this sample, this clonotype turned up many times. The V gene is TRBV10-3, the J gene TRBJ2-7; D is undetermined. Germline V gives CDR1 ENHRY, CDR2 SYGVKD. The CDR3 extends over 11 amino acids. V was cut by 11 bases and J by 4 bases, with 12 bases left in between. The CDR3 sequence: CASPFRYEQYF. The CDR3 nucleotides are TGTGCCTCCCCCTTCCGGTACGAGCAGTACTTC.

Points on this clonotype: Since no conserved phenylalanine or tryptophan closes the CDR3, a read error is the likely cause. V gene TRBV7-9 combines with J gene TRBJ1-5, with TRBD1 as a possible D gene (6 bases). The length of the CDR3 is 14 residues. In germline, CDR1 is SEHNR, CDR2 FQNEAQ (reference sequence). Trimming took 6 bases from V and 6 from J, leaving 15 bases between them. This chain's CDR3 is CASSLPGVFQPQHL. The CDR3 DNA reads as TGTGCCAGCAGTCTTCCAGGGGTCTTTCAGCCCCAGCATCTT.

This clonotype was seen just once. CDR3 protein: CASSLDGRLSNQPLHF. The CDR3 nucleotides read TGTGCCAGCAGCTTGGACGGGCGGCTTAGCAATCAGCCCCTCCACTTT. The rearrangement joins TRBV5-5 to TRBJ1-6; D unclear. V was shortened by 0 bases and J by 13 bases, with 20 bases between the two germline ends. The CDR3 extends over 16 amino acids. CDR1 and CDR2 from the germline V gene are SGHKS and YYEKEE (reference sequence).

A note on this clonotype: Compared with germline, one end of the junction differs, possibly owing to a read error. The V and J genes are TRBV29-1 and TRBJ1-2; D not resolved. The CDR3 runs 9 residues. CDR1 is SQVTM, CDR2 ANQGSEA, per germline. The CDR3 spells CRVDLGHTF. The CDR3 DNA is TGCCGCGTTGACTTAGGCCACACCTTC. Supplemented by reference TRBV29-1 and TRBJ1-2, the full variable domain reads SAVISQKPSRDICQRGTSLTIQCQVDSQVTMMFWYRQQPGQSLTLIATANQGSEATYESGFVIDKFPISRPNLTFSTLTVSNMSPEDSSIYLCRVDLGHTFGSGTRLTVV.

The rearrangement links TRBV6-6 to TRBJ2-2; TRBD1 agrees at 7 bases. The CDR3 loop spans 15 amino acids. The V gene end was trimmed by 8 bases and the J gene end by 4 bases; junction bases not matched to a gene: 10. Looked up from germline, CDR1 is MNHNY and CDR2 is SVGAGI (reference sequence). The CDR3 DNA sequence: TGTGCCAGCGTACTAGGGGGACAGACCACCGGGGAGCTGTTTTTT. It specifies CASVLGGQTTGELFF.

This clonotype was found many times. V is TRBV20-1 and J is TRBJ1-2; D is possibly TRBD1 (6 bases). The V and J ends lost 5 bases and 3 bases respectively, with 16 bases between them. This CDR3 is built from 14 residues. Germline V gene sequence: CDR1 DFQATT, CDR2 SNEGSKA (reference sequence). Here the CDR3 DNA reads TGCAGTGCTCAAAGGGGGATTACTCACTATGGCTACACCTTC. This sequence encodes CSAQRGITHYGYTF.

The chain carries TRBV20-1 and TRBJ1-1; TRBD1 might be the D (5 bases). The V end lost 2 bases, the J end lost 1 base, and 20 bases lay between the germline ends. CDR3 length equals 17 residues. Germline-derived CDR1 and CDR2 are DFQATT and SNEGSKA (reference sequence). CDR3 sequence (DNA): TGCAGTGCTAGACCCCCTGCGTGGGACCCAAAGAACACTGAAGCTTTCTTT. Amino acids: CSARPPAWDPKNTEAFF.

This clonotype was found a few times. A much larger clone lies one base from this, so it may be a read error. This sequence joins TRBV12-3 or TRBV12-4 and TRBJ1-3; D ambiguous. This CDR3 is 14 amino acids long. The CDR3 coding sequence is TGTGCCGGCAGTTTATCAGTCTCTGGAAACACCATATATTTT. It encodes CAGSLSVSGNTIYF.

This chain joins TRBV19 and TRBJ1-5, with D uncertain. The V end lost 9 bases, the J end lost 11 bases, and 11 bases lay between the germline ends. The germline CDR1 and CDR2 sequences are LNHDA and SQIVND (reference sequence). CDR3 size: 10 residues. CDR3 region: CASSGRAQHF. The DNA for the CDR3 is TGTGCCAGCAGCGGGAGGGCCCAGCATTTT. The full variable domain, its missing parts supplied by reference TRBV19 and TRBJ1-5, is DGGITQSPKYLFRKEGQNVTLSCEQNLNHDAMYWYRQDPGQGLRLIYYSQIVNDFQKGDIAEGYSVSREKKESFPLTVTSAQKNPTAFYLCASSGRAQHFGDGTRLSIL.

In its sample, this clonotype was seen many times. The genes are TRBV4-1 and TRBJ1-3; D possibly corresponds to TRBD1 (5 bases). Germline lookup yields CDR1 MGHRA and CDR2 YSYEKL. The CDR3 contains 15 residues. V lost 4 bases, J lost 6 bases, and 16 bases lay in between. CDR3 in amino acids: CASSPREGRENTIYF. CDR3 sequence (DNA): TGCGCCAGCAGCCCCCGGGAGGGGCGCGAAAACACCATATATTTT.

The chain employs TRBV18 and TRBJ2-7; D may be TRBD2 (5 bases). Germline V CDR1 and CDR2: KGHSH, LQKENI. The length of the CDR3 is 14 residues. V lost 7 bases and J lost 1, with 14 bases in between. The CDR3 DNA is TGTGCCAGCTGCAATGAGACTACGTCCTACGAGCAGTACTTC. This gives the protein CASCNETTSYEQYF.

This clonotype was detected many times. The chain employs TRBV2 and TRBJ1-2; a possible D gene is TRBD1 (6 bases). CDR3 length: 15 amino acids. Germline V gives CDR1 SNHLY, CDR2 FYNNEI. V was cut by 5 bases and J by 6 bases, with 19 bases left in between. As DNA, the CDR3 is TGTGCCAGCAGTTGGGAGGACAGTTCGTCAGATGGCTACACCTTC. This translates into CASSWEDSSSDGYTF.

This clonotype was seen ten or more times. This sequence joins TRBV20-1 and TRBJ2-7; D gene uncertain. Per the germline V gene, CDR1 is DFQATT and CDR2 is SNEGSKA (reference sequence). This CDR3 region has 13 residues. Between the trimmed V and J ends, which lost 3 bases and 9 bases, there was a span of 18 bases. The CDR3 is CSARGYSPVGQYF. Here the CDR3 DNA reads TGCAGTGCTAGGGGATATAGTCCTGTCGGGCAGTACTTC.

This clonotype was counted many times. The chain combines TRBV20-1 with TRBJ2-1, with TRBD1 matching 11 bases. The length of the CDR3 is 13 residues. V lost 8 bases, J lost 6 bases, and 6 bases stayed unmatched. The germline gives CDR1 DFQATT, CDR2 SNEGSKA (reference sequence). The CDR3: CSYPGQGVNEQFF. For the CDR3, the DNA is TGCAGTTACCCGGGACAGGGGGTCAATGAGCAGTTCTTC.